Listed below are T cell receptor beta chains from one sample, sequenced in a study of blood T cell repertoires in COVID-19. The method was immunoSEQ multiplex PCR; TCRdb's version includes in-frame clones alone and lacks a portion of them. The sample lists 150,000 to 170,000 clones; around three quarters were seen once. Sequenced input: peripheral blood. These TCRs come from an elderly man with acute or convalescent COVID-19. Both conserved end residues are part of each CDR3. Fields, in order: D gene, V gene, clone size, J gene, CDR3 DNA, CDR3 protein. A D gene is named only where the DNA matches it firmly. Where a row states a size, it is once, few, many or the class of an expanded clone; other rows omit it.

d_gene: .
v_gene: TRBV5-4
abundance: .
j_gene: TRBJ1-3
CDR3nt: TGTGCCAGCAGCCGCGACCGGAGTCCTGGAAACACCATATATTTT
CDR3aa: CASSRDRSPGNTIYF

d_gene: TRBD2
v_gene: TRBV5-3
abundance: .
j_gene: TRBJ2-3
CDR3nt: TGTGCCAGAAGCCCCAGGAGACTAGCGGATAGCACAGATACGCAGTATTTT
CDR3aa: CARSPRRLADSTDTQYF

d_gene: .
v_gene: TRBV6-1
abundance: .
j_gene: TRBJ1-5
CDR3nt: TGTGCCAGCAGTGAAGTGGGCATCCGGAATCAGCCCCAGCATTTT
CDR3aa: CASSEVGIRNQPQHF

d_gene: TRBD1
v_gene: TRBV19
abundance: once
j_gene: TRBJ1-1
CDR3nt: TGTGCCAGTAGTACGTACCTTTCGGGACAGCTAAACACTGAAGCTTTCTTT
CDR3aa: CASSTYLSGQLNTEAFF

d_gene: .
v_gene: TRBV18
abundance: .
j_gene: TRBJ1-5
CDR3nt: TGTGCCAGCTCACCCAATCAGGGGAGCAATCAGCCCCAGCATTTT
CDR3aa: CASSPNQGSNQPQHF

d_gene: .
v_gene: TRBV6-5
abundance: .
j_gene: TRBJ1-2
CDR3nt: TGTGCCAGCAGTTACCAGGCAGGATCCTCTAACTATGGCTACACCTTC
CDR3aa: CASSYQAGSSNYGYTF

d_gene: .
v_gene: TRBV3-1/TRBV3-2
abundance: few
j_gene: TRBJ1-4
CDR3nt: TGTGCCAGCAGCCAAGAAAGAGACAGAATCGGGAAACTGTTTTTT
CDR3aa: CASSQERDRIGKLFF

d_gene: TRBD2
v_gene: TRBV27
abundance: .
j_gene: TRBJ2-1
CDR3nt: TGTGCCAGCAGTTTATCGAAACATCTAGGGACTACCCCCAATGAGCAGTTCTTC
CDR3aa: CASSLSKHLGTTPNEQFF

d_gene: TRBD1
v_gene: TRBV23-1
abundance: .
j_gene: TRBJ2-7
CDR3nt: TGCGCCAGCAGTCAACACCTCGACCAGGACAGGGGCACACTCGGCCCTAAGGGCTACGAGCAGTACTTC
CDR3aa: CASSQHLDQDRGTLGPKGYEQYF

d_gene: TRBD1
v_gene: TRBV19
abundance: .
j_gene: TRBJ1-1
CDR3nt: TGTGCCAGTAGGGGACAGGGGGACACTGAAGCTTTCTTT
CDR3aa: CASRGQGDTEAFF

d_gene: TRBD1
v_gene: TRBV2
abundance: .
j_gene: TRBJ1-2
CDR3nt: TGTGCCAGCAGTGTTACAGGGGGCTATGGCTACACCTTC
CDR3aa: CASSVTGGYGYTF

d_gene: .
v_gene: TRBV18
abundance: .
j_gene: TRBJ1-2
CDR3nt: TGTGCCAGCTCACCACCGAGAATGGCCCCAGGGCAGTACGGCTACACCTTC
CDR3aa: CASSPPRMAPGQYGYTF

d_gene: TRBD2
v_gene: TRBV6-2/TRBV6-3
abundance: .
j_gene: TRBJ2-6
CDR3nt: TGTGCCAGCAGTCTAGTAGGACTAGCGGGGTCAAGCTCTGGGGCCAACGTCCTGACTTTC
CDR3aa: CASSLVGLAGSSSGANVLTF

d_gene: .
v_gene: TRBV5-1
abundance: .
j_gene: TRBJ2-2
CDR3nt: TGCGCCAGCAGCTTGTCCACAGGGCGAGGCGGGGAGCTGTTTTTT
CDR3aa: CASSLSTGRGGELFF

d_gene: .
v_gene: TRBV27
abundance: .
j_gene: TRBJ2-1
CDR3nt: TGTGCCACCAGGTCATTCCCGGGCAATGAGCAGTTCTTC
CDR3aa: CATRSFPGNEQFF

d_gene: .
v_gene: TRBV19
abundance: once
j_gene: TRBJ1-3
CDR3nt: TGTGCCAGTAGTCCCGGACACCTCGTCTCTGGAAACACCATATATTTT
CDR3aa: CASSPGHLVSGNTIYF

d_gene: .
v_gene: TRBV19
abundance: .
j_gene: TRBJ1-5
CDR3nt: TGTGCCAGTAGTATGGGGGGGCCTGGCAATCAGCCCCAGCATTTT
CDR3aa: CASSMGGPGNQPQHF

d_gene: .
v_gene: TRBV6-5
abundance: .
j_gene: TRBJ1-1
CDR3nt: TGTGCCAGCAGTCCCGGTATGAACACTGAAGCTTTCTTT
CDR3aa: CASSPGMNTEAFF

d_gene: TRBD2
v_gene: TRBV4-2
abundance: .
j_gene: TRBJ2-4
CDR3nt: TGTGCCAGCAGCCAAGATGGGCTAGCGGGGGGAGGGAACATTCAGTACTTC
CDR3aa: CASSQDGLAGGGNIQYF

d_gene: .
v_gene: TRBV11-2
abundance: .
j_gene: TRBJ2-3
CDR3nt: TGTGCCAGCAGCTTAACTCTAAATACGCAGTATTTT
CDR3aa: CASSLTLNTQYF

d_gene: .
v_gene: TRBV2
abundance: .
j_gene: TRBJ2-7
CDR3nt: TGTGCCAGCAGTACCGAGGGTTTATCCTACGAGCAGTACTTC
CDR3aa: CASSTEGLSYEQYF

d_gene: .
v_gene: TRBV5-1
abundance: .
j_gene: TRBJ1-2
CDR3nt: TGCGCCAGCAGCTTAAGGGAGTCTAACTATGGCTACACCTTC
CDR3aa: CASSLRESNYGYTF

d_gene: .
v_gene: TRBV15
abundance: .
j_gene: TRBJ2-5
CDR3nt: TGTGCCACCAGCAGAGATCGGGGTGGGGGCCAGTGGGAGACCCAGTACTTC
CDR3aa: CATSRDRGGGQWETQYF

d_gene: TRBD1
v_gene: TRBV6-5
abundance: .
j_gene: TRBJ1-4
CDR3nt: TGTGCCAGCAGTAGACAGGGAAGTGAAAAACTGTTTTTT
CDR3aa: CASSRQGSEKLFF

d_gene: .
v_gene: TRBV11-1
abundance: .
j_gene: TRBJ1-3
CDR3nt: TGTGCCAGCAGCTACCTATCAGGGGCGACGGACACCATATATTTT
CDR3aa: CASSYLSGATDTIYF

d_gene: TRBD1
v_gene: TRBV30
abundance: .
j_gene: TRBJ1-6
CDR3nt: TGTGCCTGGAGTTCCCGCCAGGGGGTCAATTCACCCCTCCACTTT
CDR3aa: CAWSSRQGVNSPLHF

d_gene: TRBD1
v_gene: TRBV6-5
abundance: .
j_gene: TRBJ1-2
CDR3nt: TGTGCCAGCAGTTTGGGACAGGGCAGAGTGTATGGCTACACCTTC
CDR3aa: CASSLGQGRVYGYTF

d_gene: TRBD2
v_gene: TRBV9
abundance: .
j_gene: TRBJ2-5
CDR3nt: TGTGCCAGCAGCAAAACCGTAGCGGGTCAAGAGACCCAGTACTTC
CDR3aa: CASSKTVAGQETQYF

d_gene: .
v_gene: TRBV28
abundance: .
j_gene: TRBJ2-2
CDR3nt: TGTGCCAGCAGTTTGGCAGGGCCCGGGGAGCTGTTTTTT
CDR3aa: CASSLAGPGELFF

d_gene: TRBD2
v_gene: TRBV6-5
abundance: few
j_gene: TRBJ2-3
CDR3nt: TGTGCCAGCAGGGCCCGGGGGGCAGATACGCAGTATTTT
CDR3aa: CASRARGADTQYF

d_gene: .
v_gene: TRBV3-1/TRBV3-2
abundance: .
j_gene: TRBJ1-1
CDR3nt: TGTGCCAGCAGCCTCCCAGGCCTCATGAACACTGAAGCTTTCTTT
CDR3aa: CASSLPGLMNTEAFF

d_gene: .
v_gene: TRBV18
abundance: .
j_gene: TRBJ2-1
CDR3nt: TGTGCCAGCTCACCCCCTGGGGAGGATGAGCAGTTCTTC
CDR3aa: CASSPPGEDEQFF

d_gene: TRBD1
v_gene: TRBV11-2
abundance: .
j_gene: TRBJ1-6
CDR3nt: TGTGCCAGCAGCCCTGACAGGGGTTCACCCCTCCACTTT
CDR3aa: CASSPDRGSPLHF

d_gene: .
v_gene: TRBV27
abundance: many
j_gene: TRBJ1-2
CDR3nt: TGTGCCAGCAGTTTATCGAGTCCAAGTGGTGGCTACACCTTC
CDR3aa: CASSLSSPSGGYTF

d_gene: TRBD1
v_gene: TRBV11-1
abundance: .
j_gene: TRBJ1-5
CDR3nt: TGTGCCAGCAGCTCGGGACAGCATCAGCCCCAGCATTTT
CDR3aa: CASSSGQHQPQHF

d_gene: TRBD1
v_gene: TRBV24-1
abundance: .
j_gene: TRBJ1-2
CDR3nt: TGTGCCACCAGTGATAGGACAGGATGGAGCTCTAACTATGGCTACACCTTC
CDR3aa: CATSDRTGWSSNYGYTF

d_gene: .
v_gene: TRBV14
abundance: .
j_gene: TRBJ2-7
CDR3nt: TGTGCCAGCAGCCAATTGGGTACAGGGTGGTCCTACGAGCAGTACTTC
CDR3aa: CASSQLGTGWSYEQYF

d_gene: .
v_gene: TRBV6-5
abundance: once
j_gene: TRBJ1-1
CDR3nt: TGTGCCAGCAGCCGCTTAGACTTCATGAACACTGAAGCTTTCTTT
CDR3aa: CASSRLDFMNTEAFF

d_gene: .
v_gene: TRBV9
abundance: .
j_gene: TRBJ1-4
CDR3nt: TGTGCCAGCAGCGTTTCAGGGAACAATGAAAAACTGTTTTTT
CDR3aa: CASSVSGNNEKLFF

d_gene: .
v_gene: TRBV29-1
abundance: .
j_gene: TRBJ1-1
CDR3nt: TGCAGCGCAAGAGGGATGAACACTGAAGCTTTCTTT
CDR3aa: CSARGMNTEAFF

d_gene: .
v_gene: TRBV12-3/TRBV12-4
abundance: .
j_gene: TRBJ1-2
CDR3nt: TGTGCCAGCAGTTTAGGGCCCTATGGCTACACCTTC
CDR3aa: CASSLGPYGYTF

d_gene: .
v_gene: TRBV12-3/TRBV12-4
abundance: .
j_gene: TRBJ1-5
CDR3nt: TGTGCCAGCAGTTTACAGGGCAATCAGCCCCAGCATTTT
CDR3aa: CASSLQGNQPQHF

d_gene: .
v_gene: TRBV28
abundance: once
j_gene: TRBJ1-2
CDR3nt: TGTGCCAGCAGTTCCCCGGGAGGAGGCGTGACTGGCTACACCTTC
CDR3aa: CASSSPGGGVTGYTF

d_gene: TRBD2
v_gene: TRBV4-3
abundance: few
j_gene: TRBJ2-4
CDR3nt: TGCGCCAGCAGCGAAACTAGCGGGGGGGACTATCAAAACATTCAGTACTTC
CDR3aa: CASSETSGGDYQNIQYF

d_gene: TRBD2
v_gene: TRBV5-1
abundance: .
j_gene: TRBJ2-1
CDR3nt: TGCGCCAGCAGCTTGGCAAGCGGTAGCGGGGGAGAGCAGTTCTTC
CDR3aa: CASSLASGSGGEQFF

d_gene: .
v_gene: TRBV5-1
abundance: .
j_gene: TRBJ1-6
CDR3nt: TGCGCCAGCAGCTTGGTGGGCCTTAATTCACCCCTCCACTTT
CDR3aa: CASSLVGLNSPLHF

d_gene: TRBD1
v_gene: TRBV18
abundance: .
j_gene: TRBJ1-5
CDR3nt: TGTGCCAGCTCACCACAGGGGGCGGTTCAGCCCCAGCATTTT
CDR3aa: CASSPQGAVQPQHF

d_gene: .
v_gene: TRBV2
abundance: .
j_gene: TRBJ1-2
CDR3nt: TGTGCCAGCAGTCGGACAGTGAATGGCTACACCTTC
CDR3aa: CASSRTVNGYTF

d_gene: TRBD1
v_gene: TRBV29-1
abundance: .
j_gene: TRBJ1-2
CDR3nt: TGCAGCGTCTCACAGGGGATGAACTATGGCTACACCTTC
CDR3aa: CSVSQGMNYGYTF

d_gene: .
v_gene: TRBV6-1
abundance: .
j_gene: TRBJ1-6
CDR3nt: TGTGCCAGCAGTGGGGGCAGGGTAAGCTCCTATAATTCACCCCTCCACTTT
CDR3aa: CASSGGRVSSYNSPLHF

d_gene: .
v_gene: TRBV7-2
abundance: .
j_gene: TRBJ2-3
CDR3nt: TGTGCCAGCAGCTCCCTCGGGGGTTCCACAGATACGCAGTATTTT
CDR3aa: CASSSLGGSTDTQYF

d_gene: TRBD1
v_gene: TRBV5-1
abundance: .
j_gene: TRBJ2-2
CDR3nt: TGCGCCAGCAGCGCTTCGGGACAGGTTAGCGTCGCCGGGGAGCTGTTTTTT
CDR3aa: CASSASGQVSVAGELFF